Presented here are 10 T cell receptor beta chains from one specimen sequenced in a study of chemoradiotherapy in HPV16-positive cancers. Here immunoSEQ multiplex PCR was the method, and the copy in TCRdb shows in-frame clones only, minus some. This sample has about 53,000 clones, with roughly 90% found just once. This material consisted of blood, taken from a patient who underwent chemoradiotherapy. These receptors were taken from a human donor with HPV-associated anogenital cancer.

This chain links TRBV7-9 with TRBJ2-1; 15 bases match TRBD2. Germline V gives CDR1 SEHNR, CDR2 FQNEAQ (reference sequence). V dropped 4 bases and J dropped 6; count of bases not matched to a gene: 4. This CDR3 contains 16 residues. CDR3 in amino acids: CASSSSGLAGGNEQFF. CDR3 sequence (DNA): TGTGCCAGCAGCTCCTCGGGACTAGCGGGAGGCAATGAGCAGTTCTTC. The full variable domain, completed using reference TRBV7-9 and TRBJ2-1, is DTGVSQNPRHKITKRGQNVTFRCDPISEHNRLYWYRQTLGQGPEFLTYFQNEAQLEKSRLLSDRFSAERPKGSFSTLEIQRTEQGDSAMYLCASSSSGLAGGNEQFFGPGTRLTVL.

The chain joins TRBV5-1 to TRBJ1-1; D remains ambiguous. Germline V gives CDR1 SGHRS, CDR2 YFSETQ. Trimming shortened V by 5 bases and J by 0 bases, and 14 bases separated the two germline ends. The CDR3 length is 15 residues. The CDR3 sequence: CASSSAPTMNTEAFF. The CDR3 DNA is TGCGCCAGCAGTTCGGCACCGACCATGAACACTGAAGCTTTCTTT.

The genes are TRBV2 and TRBJ1-1, with D unresolved. The CDR3 is 13 residues long. Germline loops: CDR1 SNHLY, CDR2 FYNNEI. Between the trimmed V and J ends, which lost 7 bases and 4 bases, there was a span of 13 bases. In DNA, the CDR3 is TGTGCCAGCAAGGTTGGCGAGGGCACTGAAGCTTTCTTT. Translation gives CASKVGEGTEAFF.

This chain joins TRBV11-2 and TRBJ2-3; D is possibly TRBD2 (5 bases). The V end was cut by 5 bases, the J end by 4 bases, with 22 bases between. The CDR3 sequence is 17 residues long. CDR1 and CDR2 from the germline V gene are SGHAT and FQNNGV. The CDR3 here is CASSPRRYGIRADTQYF. CDR3 coding DNA: TGTGCCAGCAGCCCACGTAGGTACGGGATCCGGGCAGATACGCAGTATTTT.

The chain carries TRBV27 and TRBJ2-7; the D is unclear. The CDR3 is made up of 12 amino acids. The V and J ends lost 6 bases and 7 bases respectively, with 13 bases between them. Germline assignment: CDR1 MNHEY and CDR2 SMNVEV (reference sequence). CDR3 nucleotides: TGTGCCAGCAGCCCTAATAGAGAGGAGCAGTACTTC. This encodes CASSPNREEQYF.

This clone was found once. The V call is TRBV4-3, the J call TRBJ2-3, with a possible D match to TRBD2 (6 bases). The CDR3 runs to 18 residues. Germline V CDR1 and CDR2: LGHNA, YSLEER. Trimming shortened V by 0 bases and J by 3 bases, and 19 bases separated the two germline ends. The CDR3 is CASSQDGGFSSVTDTQYF. The CDR3 region has the DNA TGCGCCAGCAGCCAAGATGGGGGGTTTTCCTCTGTAACAGATACGCAGTATTTT.

V usage is TRBV6-5 and J usage is TRBJ2-3; D possibly corresponds to TRBD2 (5 bases). Germline V gives CDR1 MNHEY, CDR2 SVGAGI. The germline V and J ends were trimmed by 5 bases and 7 bases, with 7 bases remaining between them. The CDR3 spans 11 residues. The CDR3 is CASSTRHTQYF. CDR3 sequence (DNA): TGTGCCAGCAGTACTAGGCATACGCAGTATTTT.

This rearrangement joins TRBV4-1 to TRBJ1-3; TRBD1 aligns across 7 bases. Germline trimming cut 6 bases from V and 4 bases from J; bases unmatched to any gene: 12. The germline CDR1 and CDR2 sequences are MGHRA and YSYEKL. This CDR3 contains 16 residues. CDR3 in amino acids: CASSLLPTGQGNTIYF. The CDR3 nucleotides read TGCGCCAGCAGTCTTCTCCCGACAGGGCAGGGAAACACCATATATTTT.

This rearrangement joins TRBV4-1 to TRBJ2-2; the match to TRBD2 covers 13 bases. This CDR3 comprises 17 residues. Germline V CDR1 and CDR2: MGHRA, YSYEKL. V dropped 6 bases and J dropped 2; count of bases not matched to a gene: 6. In DNA, the CDR3 is TGCGCCAGCAGTCTTCGGACTAGCGGGGGTAACACCGGGGAGCTGTTTTTT. Translated, it gives CASSLRTSGGNTGELFF.

The V gene is TRBV6-4, the J gene TRBJ2-2; TRBD1 might be the D (5 bases). V was trimmed by 6 bases and J by 7 bases, leaving 9 bases between them. The CDR3 contains 12 residues. Germline V gene sequence: CDR1 MRHNA, CDR2 SNTAGT. The CDR3, as DNA: TGTGCCAGCAGGCAGGGTGACGGGGAGCTGTTTTTT. Translating it yields CASRQGDGELFF.